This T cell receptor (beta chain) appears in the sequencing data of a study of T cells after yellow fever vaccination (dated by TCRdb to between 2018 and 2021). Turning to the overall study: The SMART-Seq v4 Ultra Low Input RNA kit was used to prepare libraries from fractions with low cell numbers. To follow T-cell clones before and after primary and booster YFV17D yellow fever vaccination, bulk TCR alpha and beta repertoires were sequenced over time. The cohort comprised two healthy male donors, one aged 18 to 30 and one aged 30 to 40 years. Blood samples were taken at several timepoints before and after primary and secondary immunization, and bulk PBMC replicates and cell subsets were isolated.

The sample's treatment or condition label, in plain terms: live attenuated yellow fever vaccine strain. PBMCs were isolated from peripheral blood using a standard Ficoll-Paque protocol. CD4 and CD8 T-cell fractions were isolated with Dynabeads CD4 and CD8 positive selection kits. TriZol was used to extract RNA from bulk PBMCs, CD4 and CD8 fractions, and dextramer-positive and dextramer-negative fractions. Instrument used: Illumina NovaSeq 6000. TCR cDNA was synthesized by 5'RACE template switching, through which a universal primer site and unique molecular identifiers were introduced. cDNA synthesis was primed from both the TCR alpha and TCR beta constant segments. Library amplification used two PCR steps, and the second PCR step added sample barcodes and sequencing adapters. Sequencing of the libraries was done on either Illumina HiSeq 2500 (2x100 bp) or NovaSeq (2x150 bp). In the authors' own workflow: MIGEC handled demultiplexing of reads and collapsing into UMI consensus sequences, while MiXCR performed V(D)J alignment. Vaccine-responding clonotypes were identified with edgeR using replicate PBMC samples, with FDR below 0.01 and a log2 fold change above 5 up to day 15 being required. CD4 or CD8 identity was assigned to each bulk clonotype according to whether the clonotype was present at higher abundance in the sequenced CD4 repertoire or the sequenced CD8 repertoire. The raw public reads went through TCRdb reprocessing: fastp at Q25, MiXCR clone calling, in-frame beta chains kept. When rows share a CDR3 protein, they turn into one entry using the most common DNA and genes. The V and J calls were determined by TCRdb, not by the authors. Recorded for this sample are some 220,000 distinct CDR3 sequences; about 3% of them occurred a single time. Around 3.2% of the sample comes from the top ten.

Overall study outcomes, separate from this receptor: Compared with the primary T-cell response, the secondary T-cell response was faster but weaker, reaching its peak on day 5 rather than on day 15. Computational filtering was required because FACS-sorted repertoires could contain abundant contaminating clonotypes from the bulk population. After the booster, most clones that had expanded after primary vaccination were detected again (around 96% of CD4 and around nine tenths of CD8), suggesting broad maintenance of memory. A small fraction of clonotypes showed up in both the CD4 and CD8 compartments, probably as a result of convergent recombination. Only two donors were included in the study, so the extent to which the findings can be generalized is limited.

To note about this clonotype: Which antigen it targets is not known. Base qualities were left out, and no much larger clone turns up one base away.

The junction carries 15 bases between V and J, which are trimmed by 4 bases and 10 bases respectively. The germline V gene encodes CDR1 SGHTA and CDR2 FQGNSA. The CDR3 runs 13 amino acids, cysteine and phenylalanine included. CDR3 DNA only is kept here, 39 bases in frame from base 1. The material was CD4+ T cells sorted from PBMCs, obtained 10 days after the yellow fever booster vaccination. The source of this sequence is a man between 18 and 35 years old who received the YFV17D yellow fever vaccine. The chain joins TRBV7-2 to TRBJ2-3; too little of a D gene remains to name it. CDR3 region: CASSSAAPDAQYF. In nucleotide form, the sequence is TGTGCCAGCAGCTCCGCGGCCCCTGATGCGCAGTATTTT.